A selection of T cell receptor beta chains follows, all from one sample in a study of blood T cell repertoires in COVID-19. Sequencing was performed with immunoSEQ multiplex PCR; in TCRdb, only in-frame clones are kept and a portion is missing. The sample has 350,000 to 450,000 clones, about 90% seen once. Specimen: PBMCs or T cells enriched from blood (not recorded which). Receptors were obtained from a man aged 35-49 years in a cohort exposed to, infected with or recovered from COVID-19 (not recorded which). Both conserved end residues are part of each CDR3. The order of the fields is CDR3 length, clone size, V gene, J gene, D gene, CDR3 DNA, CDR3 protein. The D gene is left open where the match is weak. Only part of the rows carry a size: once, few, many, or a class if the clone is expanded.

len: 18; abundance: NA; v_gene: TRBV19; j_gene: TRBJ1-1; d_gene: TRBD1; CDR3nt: TGTGCCAGTAGGGATTACCGGGACAGGGGTTTCGGGATCACTGAAGCTTTCTTT; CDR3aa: CASRDYRDRGFGITEAFF
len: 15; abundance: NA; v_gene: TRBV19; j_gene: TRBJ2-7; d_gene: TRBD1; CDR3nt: TGTGCCAGTAGCGACCCCGGGACAGGGTTTTACGAGCAGTACTTC; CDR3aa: CASSDPGTGFYEQYF
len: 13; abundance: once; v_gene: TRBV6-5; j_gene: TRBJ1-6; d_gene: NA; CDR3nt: TGTGCCAGCAACCTTTCCCGGGATTCACCCCTCCACTTT; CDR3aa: CASNLSRDSPLHF
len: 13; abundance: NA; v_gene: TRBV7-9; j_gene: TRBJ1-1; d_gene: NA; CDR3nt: TGTGCCAGCAGCTTAGCTTTCGGGGCTGAAGCTTTCTTT; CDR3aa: CASSLAFGAEAFF
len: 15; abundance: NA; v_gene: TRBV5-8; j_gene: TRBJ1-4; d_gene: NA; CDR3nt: TGTGCCAGCAGCGCCCAAGGGAGGGCTAATGAAAAACTGTTTTTT; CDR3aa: CASSAQGRANEKLFF
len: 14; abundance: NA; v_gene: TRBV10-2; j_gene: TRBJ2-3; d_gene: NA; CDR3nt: TGCGCCAGCAGTGCGGTAGCGCGCACAGATACGCAGTATTTT; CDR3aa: CASSAVARTDTQYF
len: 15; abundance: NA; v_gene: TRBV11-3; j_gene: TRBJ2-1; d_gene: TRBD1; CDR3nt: TGTGCCAGCAGCTTAGCAGGGGGAGCCTACAATGAGCAGTTCTTC; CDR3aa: CASSLAGGAYNEQFF
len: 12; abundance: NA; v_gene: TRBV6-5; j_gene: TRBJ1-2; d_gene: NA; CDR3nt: TGTGCCAGCAGCCCCAGGGAAGGTGGCTACACCTTC; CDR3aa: CASSPREGGYTF
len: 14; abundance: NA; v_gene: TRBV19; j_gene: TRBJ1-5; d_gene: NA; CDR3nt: TGTGCCAGTAGTTATAGGACAGTCAATCAGCCCCAGCATTTT; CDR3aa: CASSYRTVNQPQHF
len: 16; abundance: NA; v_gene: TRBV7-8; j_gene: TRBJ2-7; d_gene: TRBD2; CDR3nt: TGTGCCAGCAGCTTTCGACTAGCGGCAGCCTCCTACGAGCAGTACTTC; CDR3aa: CASSFRLAAASYEQYF